Below are 32 T cell receptor beta chains sequenced from a single sample in a study of CXCR4 blockade with PD-1 therapy in pancreatic cancer. Only in-frame clones appear in the TCRdb table, and some are missing; sequencing was by immunoSEQ multiplex PCR. The table has almost 800 clones, roughly 45% seen once. The specimen sequenced was tumor tissue. The receptors were sampled from a human donor with pancreatic ductal adenocarcinoma.

This clone has only a few counts. This rearrangement joins TRBV23-1 to TRBJ1-2; D not certain. TRBV23-1 is designated an ORF whose function remains uncertain. The V end lost 6 bases, the J end lost 4 bases, and 15 bases lay between the germline ends. The CDR3 sequence is 14 residues long. This CDR3 is CASSQGDMAYGYTF. The CDR3 DNA is TGCGCCAGCAGCCAAGGTGATATGGCCTATGGCTACACCTTC.

This clone was counted between two and nine times. CDR3 loop: CASRGINLNQPQHF. CDR3 DNA sequence: TGTGCCAGCAGGGGTATCAATCTCAATCAGCCCCAGCATTTT. The chain employs TRBV6-8 and TRBJ1-5; unclear D gene. In germline, CDR1 is MNHGY, CDR2 SAAAGT. V was pared by 6 bases and J by 3 bases, with 12 bases between. CDR3 length: 14 amino acids.

This sequence joins TRBV19 and TRBJ1-1; 8 nucleotides line up with TRBD1. Germline-derived CDR1 and CDR2 are LNHDA and SQIVND (reference sequence). Trimming took 10 bases from V and 6 from J; bases not matched to a gene: 16. The CDR3 is 15 amino acids. The CDR3 is CATTPPGTGLPEAFF. As DNA, the CDR3 is TGTGCCACCACCCCCCCCGGGACAGGCCTACCTGAAGCTTTCTTT.

This chain joins TRBV6-8 and TRBJ1-1, with a tentative D call TRBD1 (5 bases). V dropped 0 bases and J dropped 5 bases, with 13 bases sitting between them. The CDR3 runs 15 residues. CDR1 is MNHGY and CDR2 is SAAAGT in the germline V gene. CDR3 DNA: TGTGCCAGCAGTTACTCCTCGAGTGGGGGGACTGAAGCTTTCTTT. Its protein product is CASSYSSSGGTEAFF.

This clone was seen a few times. The rearrangement uses TRBV6-8 and TRBJ1-4; weak D call: TRBD1 (5 bases). Trimming removed 3 bases from V and 4 bases from J, with 12 bases in between. Looked up from germline, CDR1 is MNHGY and CDR2 is SAAAGT. The CDR3 totals 15 residues. The chain's CDR3 is CASSYSRGSNEKLFF. CDR3 DNA: TGTGCCAGCAGTTATTCCCGGGGGAGTAATGAAAAACTGTTTTTT.

V is TRBV9 and J is TRBJ1-1, with a weak D call TRBD1 (5 bases). V was cut by 7 bases and J by 1 base, with 11 bases left in between. Per the germline V gene, CDR1 is SGDLS and CDR2 is YYNGEE. This CDR3 has 13 amino acids. CDR3 region: CASFDTGNTEAFF. CDR3 DNA sequence: TGTGCCAGCTTTGATACAGGGAACACTGAAGCTTTCTTT.

This clone was observed a handful of times. V gene TRBV10-2 combines with J gene TRBJ1-1, with D tentatively TRBD1 (6 bases). Trimming removed 6 bases from V and 1 base from J, with 12 bases in between. The CDR3 has 14 amino acids. CDR1 and CDR2 from the germline V gene are WSHSY and SAAADI. Here the CDR3 reads CASRKATGNTEAFF. The DNA of the CDR3 is TGCGCCAGCAGAAAAGCGACAGGGAACACTGAAGCTTTCTTT.

This chain joins TRBV29-1 and TRBJ1-1, with 8 bases fitting TRBD1. V lost 0 bases to trimming and J lost 1 base; unmatched junction nucleotides: 1. The CDR3 consists of 14 residues. Per germline, CDR1 SQVTM and CDR2 ANQGSEA. The CDR3 DNA follows: TGCAGCGTTGAAGAAGACAGGGGGAACACTGAAGCTTTCTTT. It is translated as CSVEEDRGNTEAFF.

This clone was counted a single time. The genes are TRBV5-1 and TRBJ1-4, with 8 bases fitting TRBD1. V lost 4 bases, J lost 7 bases, and 6 bases stayed unmatched. The CDR3 is made up of 14 amino acids. The germline CDR1 and CDR2 sequences are SGHRS and YFSETQ. The CDR3 reads CASSRTGGTEKLFF. The CDR3 DNA reads as TGCGCCAGCAGCCGTACAGGGGGGACTGAAAAACTGTTTTTT.

The chain carries TRBV7-7 and TRBJ1-1, with 9 bases aligning to TRBD1. Germline V gene sequence: CDR1 SSHAT, CDR2 FNYEAQ (reference sequence). The CDR3 is 16 amino acids. V lost 2 bases to trimming and J lost 2 bases; unmatched junction nucleotides: 6. CDR3 coding DNA: TGTGCCAGCAGCTTATCCGCAACAGGGGGCAACACTGAAGCTTTCTTT. Residues: CASSLSATGGNTEAFF.

V is TRBV15 and J is TRBJ2-3; 8 nucleotides match TRBD2. Trimming took 8 bases from V and 9 from J; bases not matched to a gene: 13. CDR1 LNHNV and CDR2 YYDKDF come from the germline V gene (reference sequence). This CDR3 is 14 amino acids long. The CDR3: CATQGTGTSRTQYF. The CDR3 coding sequence is TGTGCCACCCAGGGGACCGGGACTAGTCGAACGCAGTATTTT.

The V call is TRBV5-1, the J call TRBJ1-1, with 7 bases identical to TRBD1. CDR3 size: 15 residues. Germline assignment: CDR1 SGHRS and CDR2 YFSETQ. The junction had 4 bases not matched to a gene; V was cut back by 1 base and J by 1 base. CDR3 sequence (DNA): TGCGCCAGCAGCTTGAATCAGGGGGAGAACACTGAAGCTTTCTTT. Translated, it gives CASSLNQGENTEAFF.

This clone was recorded once. This rearrangement joins TRBV19 to TRBJ2-4; 7 bases agree with TRBD1. Germline V lookup: CDR1 LNHDA, CDR2 SQIVND (reference sequence). The CDR3 totals 15 residues. J gave up 8 bases and V 3 bases, and 10 bases lay outside the gene matches. CDR3 protein: CASSIEGGLAHIQYF. The DNA of the CDR3 is TGTGCCAGTAGTATCGAAGGGGGCCTTGCGCACATTCAGTACTTC.

Only a few counts were recorded for this clone. This chain connects TRBV11-3 to TRBJ2-2; D gene uncertain. The CDR3 runs to 14 residues. The germline gives CDR1 SGHNT, CDR2 YENEEA. V lost 7 bases and J 1 base, leaving 10 bases between the germline ends. In nucleotides, the CDR3 is TGTGCCAGCACGGTCGGCGGGAACACCGGGGAGCTGTTTTTT. Translated, it gives CASTVGGNTGELFF.

This clone occurred a few times. The chain recombines TRBV6-8 with TRBJ2-5; possible D gene TRBD1, 5 bases. CDR3 size: 15 residues. Germline values: CDR1 MNHGY, CDR2 SAAAGT. Trimming took 4 bases from V and 3 from J, leaving 15 bases between them. CDR3 residues: CASSSPQALKETQYF. CDR3 in DNA: TGTGCCAGCAGTTCCCCACAGGCCCTCAAAGAGACCCAGTACTTC.

The chain carries TRBV18 and TRBJ1-1, with D maybe TRBD1 (6 bases). The CDR3 extends over 12 amino acids. The ends were cut back, 6 bases at V and 5 bases at J, with 10 bases in the middle. Germline V gene data show CDR1 as KGHSH and CDR2 as LQKENI. DNA for the CDR3: TGTGCCAGCTCTGCCGACAGGACTGAAGCTTTCTTT. It yields the protein CASSADRTEAFF.

This clone appeared a few times. This chain uses TRBV7-4 with TRBJ1-1; D is uncertain. The CDR3 has 13 residues. V lost 7 bases and J 3 bases, leaving 12 bases between the germline ends. Per germline, CDR1 SGHVT and CDR2 SQSDAQ. The CDR3 DNA reads TGTGCCAGCATCAAGACGGACTACACTGAAGCTTTCTTT. Its protein is CASIKTDYTEAFF.

This rearrangement joins TRBV12-5 to TRBJ2-2, with 10 bases that match TRBD1. The CDR3 extends over 15 amino acids. V trimming: 5 bases; J trimming: 6 bases; junction bases outside the gene matches: 6. Germline-derived CDR1 and CDR2 are LGHNT and FRNRAP. CDR3 in amino acids: CASGTDRGRAGELFF. The CDR3 DNA reads as TGTGCTAGTGGTACGGACAGGGGGAGGGCCGGGGAGCTGTTTTTT.

This clone turned up a few times. The chain uses TRBV7-1 and TRBJ2-1; D perhaps matches TRBD1 (5 bases). TRBV7-1 is filed as an ORF, its function uncertain. Trimming took off 5 bases at V and 2 bases at J, with 16 bases between the two ends. The CDR3 is 16 amino acids. CDR3 region: CASSPTQGFTYNEQFF. CDR3 DNA sequence: TGTGCCAGCAGCCCCACCCAGGGTTTTACCTACAATGAGCAGTTCTTC.

In its sample, this clone was seen a few times. The genes are TRBV6-8 and TRBJ2-4, with a tentative D call TRBD2 (7 bases). There are 15 residues in the CDR3. Trimming cost V 2 bases and J 6 bases, with 14 bases left between them. Germline V CDR1 and CDR2: MNHGY, SAAAGT. The CDR3 DNA reads TGTGCCAGCAGTTACGGGAGGGGGGGCCGAAACATTCAGTACTTC. This translates into CASSYGRGGRNIQYF.

The V call is TRBV28, the J call TRBJ1-1, with D possibly being TRBD1 (6 bases). Germline assignment: CDR1 MDHEN and CDR2 SYDVKM. This CDR3 contains 14 residues. Trimming shortened V by 4 bases and J by 6 bases, and 15 bases separated the two germline ends. Here the CDR3 DNA reads TGTGCCAGCAGTTCTATCAGGGGAGCGCCTGAAGCTTTCTTT. Protein product: CASSSIRGAPEAFF.

This clone was detected a few times. A read error may account for a junction end that differs from germline. The chain employs TRBV7-6 and TRBJ2-7; 8 positions agree with TRBD1. The germline V gene encodes CDR1 SGHVS and CDR2 FNYEAQ. The CDR3 runs 16 residues. CDR3 region: CASSPQRTGTGHEQYF. In DNA, the CDR3 is TGTGCTAGCAGCCCCCAGAGGACAGGGACCGGCCACGAGCAGTACTTC. Looking up the rest from reference TRBV7-6 and TRBJ2-7 gives the full variable domain: GAGVSQSPRYKVTKRGQDVALRCDPISGHVSLYWYRQALGQGPEFLTYFNYEAQQDKSGLPNDRFSAERPEGSISTLTIQRTEQRDSAMYRCASSPQRTGTGHEQYFGPGTRLTVT.

This clone appeared a few times. V usage is TRBV30 and J usage is TRBJ2-2; 7 bases match TRBD2. Germline CDR1 reads GTSNPN; CDR2 reads SVGIG (reference sequence). The CDR3 totals 15 residues. With 0 bases clipped from V and 1 base from J, the junction kept 2 bases outside the gene matches. The CDR3 DNA reads as TGTGCCTGGAGTGTAGTAGCGGGGAACACCGGGGAGCTGTTTTTT. This codes for CAWSVVAGNTGELFF.

V usage is TRBV19 and J usage is TRBJ2-2; tentatively, D is TRBD2 (6 bases). Trimming removed 3 bases at V and 6 bases at J, with 14 bases between. The length of the CDR3 is 15 residues. Germline CDR1 reads LNHDA; CDR2 reads SQIVND (reference sequence). Here the CDR3 DNA reads TGTGCCAGTAGTATCAACGGAGGGGAGCCCGGGGAGCTGTTTTTT. Its translation is CASSINGGEPGELFF.

About this clone itself: At one of its ends the junction is not consistent with the germline gene, which may arise from a read error. The chain joins TRBV6-8 to TRBJ2-6; D is unclear. The CDR3 covers 15 residues. Germline V CDR1 and CDR2: MNHGY, SAAAGT. CDR3 sequence reads: CASSFMGSEANVLTF. CDR3 coding DNA: TGTGCCAGCAGTTTTATGGGCTCTGAGGCCAACGTCCTGACTTTC.

CDR3 amino acids: CASSIRAGGLQPQHF. The CDR3 coding sequence is TGTGCCAGTAGTATAAGGGCAGGGGGCCTTCAGCCCCAGCATTTT. This chain uses TRBV19 with TRBJ1-5; 8 positions agree with TRBD1. This CDR3 comprises 15 residues. CDR1 and CDR2 from the germline V gene are LNHDA and SQIVND (reference sequence). The V and J ends lost 2 bases and 6 bases, in that order; junction bases with no gene match: 6.

This chain connects TRBV18 to TRBJ2-7; maybe TRBD1 (6 bases). This CDR3 spans 14 amino acids. Looked up from germline, CDR1 is KGHSH and CDR2 is LQKENI. Trimming stripped 2 bases from V and 5 bases from J, with 13 bases between. The DNA for the CDR3 is TGTGCCAGCTCACCAGACCTAGGGACAAACGAGCAGTACTTC. Translation gives CASSPDLGTNEQYF.

The V call is TRBV19, the J call TRBJ1-2; weak D call: TRBD1 (5 bases). Trimming removed 5 bases at V and 4 bases at J, with 23 bases between. Germline CDR1 is LNHDA and CDR2 is SQIVND (reference sequence). The CDR3 consists of 17 residues. The CDR3 DNA sequence: TGTGCCAGTAGTTCACTTGGGGCAAATCGAAAGACCTATGGCTACACCTTC. As protein: CASSSLGANRKTYGYTF.

The rearrangement uses TRBV10-2 and TRBJ1-6; tentative D call: TRBD1 (5 bases). The length of the CDR3 is 13 residues. CDR1 WSHSY and CDR2 SAAADI come from the germline V gene. V was cut by 4 bases and J by 13 bases, with 14 bases left in between. As DNA, the CDR3 is TGCGCCAGCAGTGGAGGCCCGGGGGACCCCCTCCACTTT. Translation gives CASSGGPGDPLHF.

In its sample, this clone was seen a few times. The V call is TRBV19, the J call TRBJ1-5; TRBD1 is a possible D gene (6 bases). With 4 bases removed from V and 5 bases from J, the gap between germline ends came to 15 bases. The germline V gene has CDR1 LNHDA and CDR2 SQIVND (reference sequence). This CDR3 is 15 amino acids long. As DNA, the CDR3 is TGTGCCAGTAGTAATAGGCAAGGGGGTGATCAGCCCCAGCATTTT. It yields the protein CASSNRQGGDQPQHF.

Here the CDR3 DNA reads TGTGCCAGCTCACTTTCCTACGGGGGAACCGGGGAGCTGTTTTTT. This translates into CASSLSYGGTGELFF. The rearrangement joins TRBV18 to TRBJ2-2; maybe TRBD2 (6 bases). The ends were cut back, 4 bases at V and 5 bases at J, with 14 bases in the middle. The germline CDR1 and CDR2 sequences are KGHSH and LQKENI. The CDR3 totals 15 residues.

This clone occurred a few times. V gene TRBV9 combines with J gene TRBJ1-1, with unresolved D. CDR1 is SGDLS and CDR2 is YYNGEE in the germline V gene. V was trimmed by 0 bases and J by 3 bases, leaving 12 bases between them. The CDR3 length is 15 residues. DNA for the CDR3: TGTGCCAGCAGCGTAGGTTCGGGCGGATACACTGAAGCTTTCTTT. It translates to CASSVGSGGYTEAFF.